The clone carrying this T cell receptor beta chain was detected ten times or more. TCRdb itself ran the 5' RACE reads through MiXCR, one entry per CDR3 protein. The sample shows some 16,000 distinct CDR3 sequences, over 15% of them seen only once. The time point was: blood at routine non-recurrence follow-up after resection. The entry originates in a study of spatial heterogeneity in lung cancer. V lost 1 base, J lost 0 bases, and 12 bases lay in between. The germline V gene has CDR1 DFQATT and CDR2 SNEGSKA (reference sequence). This CDR3 region has 16 residues. Specimen: PBMCs, collected at follow-up. The chain joins TRBV20-1 to TRBJ2-2; D is perhaps TRBD1 (5 bases). This TCR was recovered from a male donor with early-stage non-small cell lung cancer. CDR3 sequence: CSARAPETANTGELFF. The CDR3 bases are TGCAGTGCTAGAGCCCCTGAGACAGCGAACACCGGGGAGCTGTTTTTT.